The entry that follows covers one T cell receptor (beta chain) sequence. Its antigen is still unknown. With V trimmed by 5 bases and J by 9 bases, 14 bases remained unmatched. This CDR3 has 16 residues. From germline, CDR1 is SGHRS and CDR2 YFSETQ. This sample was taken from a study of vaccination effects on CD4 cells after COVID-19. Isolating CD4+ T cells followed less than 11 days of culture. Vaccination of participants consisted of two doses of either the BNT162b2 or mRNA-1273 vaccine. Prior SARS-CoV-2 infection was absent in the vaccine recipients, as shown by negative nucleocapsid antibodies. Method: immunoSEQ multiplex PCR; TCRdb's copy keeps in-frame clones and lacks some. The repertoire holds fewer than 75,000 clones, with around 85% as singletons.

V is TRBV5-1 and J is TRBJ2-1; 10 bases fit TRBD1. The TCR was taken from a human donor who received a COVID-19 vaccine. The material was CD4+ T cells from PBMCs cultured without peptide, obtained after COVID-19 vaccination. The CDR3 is CASRSAQTGGFGEQFF. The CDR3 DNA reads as TGCGCCAGCAGGTCTGCGCAGACAGGGGGCTTTGGTGAGCAGTTCTTC.